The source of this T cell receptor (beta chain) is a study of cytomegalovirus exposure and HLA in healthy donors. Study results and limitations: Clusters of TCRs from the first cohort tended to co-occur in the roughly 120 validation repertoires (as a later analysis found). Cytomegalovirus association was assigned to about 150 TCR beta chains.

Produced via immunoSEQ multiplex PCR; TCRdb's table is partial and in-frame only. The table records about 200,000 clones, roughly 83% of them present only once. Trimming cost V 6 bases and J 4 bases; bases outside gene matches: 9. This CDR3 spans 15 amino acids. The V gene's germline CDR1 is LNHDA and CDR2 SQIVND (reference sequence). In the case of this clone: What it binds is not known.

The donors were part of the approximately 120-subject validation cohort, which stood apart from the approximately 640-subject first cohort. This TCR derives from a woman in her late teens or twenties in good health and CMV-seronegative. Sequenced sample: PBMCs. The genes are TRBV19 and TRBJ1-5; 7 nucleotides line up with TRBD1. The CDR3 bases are TGTGCCAGTAGGACTACAGGGGCTGGGAATCAGCCCCAGCATTTT. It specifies CASRTTGAGNQPQHF.